This T cell receptor (beta chain) came from a study of blood T cells in healthy people across ages. In germline, CDR1 is MNHEY, CDR2 SVGAGI. The V segment lost 2 bases and the J segment 6 bases; nucleotides outside the gene matches: 4. The length of the CDR3 is 15 residues. Primers used in a second PCR of about 6 to 12 cycles were a sample-barcoded 5' primer and a J-beta primer mix. A single record per CDR3 protein comes from TCRdb applying MiXCR to the 5' RACE reads. The sample carries hundreds of thousands of distinct CDR3 sequences, roughly 30% recorded once. The sequence was obtained from a woman aged 80 or over in good health. Sequences were obtained from blood. The chain couples TRBV6-5 to TRBJ2-3, with 11 bases identical to TRBD2. In nucleotides, the CDR3 is TGTGCCAGCAGTTACGTACTAGCGGGAGAGGATACGCAGTATTTT. Its translation: CASSYVLAGEDTQYF.